The 21 T cell receptor beta chains below come from one sample, sequenced in a study of T cells in Graves' hyperthyroidism and ophthalmopathy. The investigators amplified TCR beta CDR3 regions from RNA transcripts. Using the HTBI primer set, a first-round RT-PCR was run on the TCR CDR3. TCRdb recomputed calls from the multiplex PCR reads with MiXCR, one row per CDR3 protein. The top ten hold over 15% of the sample, which has around 700,000 distinct CDR3 sequences, roughly a sixth seen once. The sample was blood. These receptors were taken from a woman aged 45 to 65 with Graves' hyperthyroidism that later progressed to Graves' ophthalmopathy.

This clonotype was counted between two and nine times. The chain couples TRBV5-1 to TRBJ2-2; D tentatively fits TRBD1 or TRBD2 (5 bases each). The germline V gene has CDR1 SGHRS and CDR2 YFSETQ. There are 15 residues in the CDR3. V was trimmed by 6 bases and J by 5 bases, leaving 17 bases between them. In DNA form, the CDR3 reads TGCGCCAGCACCCGAGACGGGTGGGGGACCGGGGAGCTGTTTTTT. Its protein is CASTRDGWGTGELFF.

The table lists this clonotype with many counts. This rearrangement joins TRBV7-9 to TRBJ2-7; no firm D call. Per germline, CDR1 SEHNR and CDR2 FQNEAQ (reference sequence). V shed 5 bases and J shed 3 bases, with 8 bases lying between them. The CDR3 runs 12 residues. This CDR3 reads CASSEGFYEQYF. CDR3 in DNA: TGTGCCAGCAGCGAAGGGTTCTACGAGCAGTACTTC.

As to this clonotype: Mismatch with germline at one junction end may stem from a read error. The chain employs TRBV3-1 and TRBJ2-1, with TRBD1 as a possible D gene (6 bases). The CDR3 loop spans 16 amino acids. Germline CDR1 reads LGHDT; CDR2 reads YNNKEL (reference sequence). The CDR3 DNA reads as TGCGCCAGCAGCCAAGGTGGACTGGGGGCATACAATGAGCAGTTCTTC. Translated: CASSQGGLGAYNEQFF.

A word on this clonotype: One junction end does not reproduce the germline sequence, and a read error may be involved. The chain links TRBV19 to TRBJ1-4, with 8 bases that match TRBD1. CDR3 length: 15 amino acids. Germline V CDR1 and CDR2: LNHDA, SQIVND (reference sequence). This chain's CDR3 is CPSSIGGTGGEKLFF. The CDR3 region has the DNA TGTCCCAGTAGTATCGGAGGGACAGGTGGTGAAAAACTGTTTTTT.

The rearrangement links TRBV5-6 to TRBJ1-1, with D unresolved. V was pared by 1 base and J by 4 bases, with 8 bases between. CDR1 and CDR2 from the germline V gene are SGHDT and YYEEEE. The CDR3 contains 13 residues. CDR3 DNA: TGTGCCAGCAGCTTGTTTGGTTTCACTGAAGCTTTCTTT. Translation: CASSLFGFTEAFF.

The table lists this clonotype with a few counts. This chain uses TRBV9 with TRBJ1-6; D perhaps matches TRBD1 (6 bases). Germline V CDR1 and CDR2: SGDLS, YYNGEE. V was cut by 7 bases and J by 11 bases, with 19 bases left in between. This CDR3 is 14 amino acids long. CDR3 DNA: TGTGCCAGCCCCATACAGGGCCCCAGTCCACCCCTCCACTTT. Its translation: CASPIQGPSPPLHF. The full variable domain, completed using reference TRBV9 and TRBJ1-6, is DSGVTQTPKHLITATGQRVTLRCSPRSGDLSVYWYQQSLDQGLQFLIQYYNGEERAKGNILERFSAQQFPDLHSELNLSSLELGDSALYFCASPIQGPSPPLHFGNGTRLTVT.

This clonotype has just a few counts. This rearrangement joins TRBV29-1 to TRBJ1-1; the match to TRBD1 covers 7 bases. CDR1 and CDR2 from the germline V gene are SQVTM and ANQGSEA. The CDR3 has 15 amino acids. V gave up 4 bases and J gave up 1 base; unmatched junction bases: 9. CDR3: CSVGQGRAGNTEAFF. The DNA for the CDR3 is TGCAGCGTTGGACAGGGACGGGCGGGGAACACTGAAGCTTTCTTT.

This clonotype has only a few counts. V usage is TRBV5-1 and J usage is TRBJ2-2; a possible D gene is TRBD1 (6 bases). V lost 1 base, J lost 5 bases, and 15 bases lay in between. This CDR3 comprises 16 residues. Per the germline V gene, CDR1 is SGHRS and CDR2 is YFSETQ. CDR3 region: CASSLLVGAGTGELFF. CDR3 DNA sequence: TGCGCCAGCAGCTTGTTGGTGGGGGCTGGAACCGGGGAGCTGTTTTTT.

The V gene is TRBV24-1, the J gene TRBJ2-2, with 12 nucleotides matching TRBD1. This CDR3 contains 16 residues. Losses at the gene ends were 4 bases for V and 7 bases for J; bases not matched to a gene: 6. Germline V lookup: CDR1 KGHDR, CDR2 SFDVKD. CDR3 protein: CATSDAGTGGFGELFF. The CDR3 bases are TGTGCCACCAGTGACGCCGGGACAGGGGGCTTCGGGGAGCTGTTTTTT.

This clonotype was detected only a few times. The chain combines TRBV13 with TRBJ1-2; 9 bases are shared with TRBD1. With V trimmed by 3 bases and J by 8 bases, 13 bases remained unmatched. The CDR3 runs 16 residues. The V gene's germline CDR1 is PRHDT and CDR2 FYEKMQ (reference sequence). The chain's CDR3 is CASSFPGQGLLGGYTF. CDR3 nucleotide sequence: TGTGCCAGCAGCTTTCCGGGACAGGGACTATTGGGGGGCTACACCTTC.

This clonotype showed up just a few times. The chain couples TRBV6-1 to TRBJ2-7, with D tentatively TRBD2 (7 bases). Germline V gene sequence: CDR1 MNHNS, CDR2 SASEGT. Trimming took 6 bases from V and 6 from J, leaving 21 bases between them. The CDR3 is 15 amino acids. This chain's CDR3 is CASRLQGPGGFEQYF. As DNA, the CDR3 is TGTGCCAGCAGGCTTCAGGGGCCGGGGGGTTTCGAGCAGTACTTC.

This clonotype occurred a few times. The chain uses TRBV5-1 and TRBJ2-6; D tentatively fits TRBD1 or TRBD2 (6 bases each). Germline CDR1 reads SGHRS; CDR2 reads YFSETQ. This CDR3 spans 17 amino acids. Trimming removed 2 bases at V and 2 bases at J, with 14 bases between. The CDR3: CASSLRRGRTGANVLTF. The CDR3 coding sequence is TGCGCCAGCAGCTTAAGAAGGGGGAGGACTGGGGCCAACGTCCTGACTTTC.

The chain employs TRBV7-9 and TRBJ1-6; D gene unclear. In germline, CDR1 is SEHNR, CDR2 FQNEAQ (reference sequence). CDR3 size: 17 residues. The V and J ends lost 1 base and 2 bases respectively, with 12 bases between them. The CDR3 loop reads CASSLVRTGPYNSPLHF. CDR3 DNA: TGTGCCAGCAGCTTAGTACGGACTGGTCCCTATAATTCACCCCTCCACTTT.

This clonotype was seen a handful of times. The rearrangement uses TRBV9 and TRBJ2-2; 9 positions agree with TRBD1. The CDR3 is made up of 15 amino acids. Germline-derived CDR1 and CDR2 are SGDLS and YYNGEE. Trimming took 0 bases from V and 6 from J; bases not matched to a gene: 3. CDR3 amino acids: CASSVGTGVAGELFF. The CDR3 DNA sequence: TGTGCCAGCAGCGTAGGGACAGGGGTGGCCGGGGAGCTGTTTTTT.

Only a few counts were recorded for this clonotype. A read error may explain this, as a much larger clone is one base away. CDR3 amino acids: CASSSGWMTEAFF. In nucleotides, the CDR3 is TGTGCCAGCAGCTCCGGCTGGATGACTGAAGCTTTCTTT. V is TRBV11-2 and J is TRBJ1-1; D unresolved. The CDR3 covers 13 residues. Per the germline V gene, CDR1 is SGHAT and CDR2 is FQNNGV. Trimming stripped 4 bases from V and 5 bases from J, with 11 bases between. Using reference TRBV11-2 and TRBJ1-1 for the parts outside the CDR3, the full variable domain is EAGVAQSPRYKIIEKRQSVAFWCNPISGHATLYWYQQILGQGPKLLIQFQNNGVVDDSQLPKDRFSAERLKGVDSTLKIQPAKLEDSAVYLCASSSGWMTEAFFGQGTRLTVV.

This clonotype has more than one count but fewer than ten. The genes are TRBV20-1 and TRBJ1-5, with 7 bases that match TRBD1. V was pared by 7 bases and J by 7 bases, with 7 bases of the junction left unmatched. Germline-derived CDR1 and CDR2 are DFQATT and SNEGSKA (reference sequence). This CDR3 has 12 amino acids. DNA for the CDR3: TGCAGTGTTAACAGGGGTTTACAGCCCCAGCATTTT. It codes for CSVNRGLQPQHF.

The chain recombines TRBV9 with TRBJ1-1; a possible D gene is TRBD1 (5 bases). Per germline, CDR1 SGDLS and CDR2 YYNGEE. The germline V and J ends were trimmed by 0 bases and 2 bases, with 14 bases remaining between them. This CDR3 is 16 amino acids long. The CDR3 coding sequence is TGTGCCAGCAGCGTAGCAGATGAATGGACAAACACTGAAGCTTTCTTT. Translated, it gives CASSVADEWTNTEAFF.

In its sample, this clonotype was seen many times. The chain uses TRBV6-2 or TRBV6-3 and TRBJ1-1; D is ambiguous. Germline values: CDR1 MNHEY, CDR2 SVGEGT. The V end was cut by 7 bases, the J end by 1 base, with 13 bases between. The CDR3 has 14 residues. CDR3 residues: CASISGWTNTEAFF. The DNA of the CDR3 is TGTGCCAGCATTTCTGGGTGGACGAACACTGAAGCTTTCTTT.

This clonotype was picked up many times. This chain links TRBV3-1 with TRBJ2-1; 8 nucleotides match TRBD2. V lost 0 bases, J lost 5 bases, and 6 bases stayed unmatched. This CDR3 has 16 residues. CDR1 and CDR2 (germline): LGHDT, YNNKEL (reference sequence). The chain's CDR3 is CASSQEQRGLNNEQFF. The DNA of the CDR3 is TGTGCCAGCAGCCAAGAGCAGCGGGGGCTCAACAATGAGCAGTTCTTC.

This clonotype was observed a handful of times. V is TRBV30 and J is TRBJ1-2; TRBD1 agrees at 7 bases. Germline trimming cut 3 bases from V and 5 bases from J; bases unmatched to any gene: 12. There are 15 residues in the CDR3. Germline V lookup: CDR1 GTSNPN, CDR2 SVGIG (reference sequence). The CDR3 here is CAWSDRQGVYYGYTF. The DNA of the CDR3 is TGTGCCTGGAGCGATAGACAGGGAGTGTATTATGGCTACACCTTC.

This clonotype appeared many times. The chain carries TRBV2 and TRBJ2-2; the D is unclear. V was shortened by 4 bases and J by 0 bases, with 12 bases between the two germline ends. The germline gives CDR1 SNHLY, CDR2 FYNNEI. The length of the CDR3 is 16 residues. DNA of the CDR3: TGTGCCAGCAGTGTACAGCCACCGTCGAACACCGGGGAGCTGTTTTTT. Its translation is CASSVQPPSNTGELFF.